Included here is one TCR beta chain sequence, with context. The source of the sample is a study of blood T cell repertoires in COVID-19. On the study more broadly: The cDNA or gDNA used as material had been derived from T cells, B-cell-depleted T cells, or PBMCs.

In the source study's methods: The assay estimated nucleated cells by amplifying reference gene primers. Measured with immunoSEQ multiplex PCR; TCRdb has only the in-frame clones, and not every one. V, J and clone size reflect that table, while D and trimming were determined from the DNA. Of about 15,000 clones listed, roughly four fifths are singletons. The CDR3 contains 17 residues. V lost 4 bases to trimming and J lost 0 bases; unmatched junction nucleotides: 5. Germline CDR1 and CDR2: LGHNA and YSLEER. Sequenced material: peripheral blood. The chain carries TRBV4-3 and TRBJ2-1; 11 nucleotides match TRBD2. The origin of this receptor is a man aged 40-49 years with active or convalescent COVID-19. The CDR3 spells CASSPHSGRGSYNEQFF. The CDR3 DNA is TGCGCCAGCAGCCCTCATAGCGGGAGGGGCTCCTACAATGAGCAGTTCTTC.